This T cell receptor (beta chain) was recorded in a study of blood T cell repertoires in COVID-19. Overall study context: From T cells, B-cell-depleted T cells, or PBMCs came the material, which was cDNA or gDNA.

Generated by immunoSEQ multiplex PCR, the TCRdb table keeps only in-frame clones and is missing some. Here the sample spans around 250,000 clones, around nine tenths being singletons. This CDR3 region has 12 residues. The V gene lost 3 bases and the J gene lost 6 bases, with 9 bases spanning the gap. CDR1 and CDR2 (germline): SQVTM, ANQGSEA. The sequenced sample consisted of peripheral blood. This receptor was taken from a woman aged 40 to 50 who had recovered from COVID-19. The V call is TRBV29-1, the J call TRBJ2-1, with D tentatively TRBD1 (6 bases). The CDR3 reads CSVDYRVNEQFF. In nucleotides, the CDR3 is TGCAGCGTTGACTACAGGGTCAATGAGCAGTTCTTC.